Following are 17 T cell receptor beta chains from one sample sequenced in a study of cytomegalovirus exposure and HLA in healthy donors. Primers: 60 Vbeta forward and 13 Jbeta reverse. The protocol was immunoSEQ multiplex PCR, while the TCRdb copy is restricted to in-frame clones and leaves out a portion. Counted here are approximately 170,000 clones, 73% occurring once; the ten biggest clones make up 5.4%. Sequenced: PBMCs. Source of these receptors: a woman under 30 in good health and CMV-seropositive.

The chain couples TRBV7-2 to TRBJ1-5, with D perhaps TRBD1 (5 bases). V shed 5 bases and J shed 6 bases, with 8 bases lying between them. Germline values: CDR1 SGHTA, CDR2 FQGNSA. CDR3 length: 12 amino acids. The CDR3 nucleotides are TGTGCCAGCAGCGAAACAGGTCAGCCCCAGCATTTT. This encodes CASSETGQPQHF.

The chain employs TRBV7-6 and TRBJ2-2, with 7 bases identical to TRBD2. Germline V gene data show CDR1 as SGHVS and CDR2 as FNYEAQ. The CDR3 consists of 16 residues. V was clipped by 3 bases and J by 0 bases; unmatched bases: 4. CDR3 in DNA: TGTGCCAGCAGCTTGTGGGAGGGATCGAACACCGGGGAGCTGTTTTTT. It yields the protein CASSLWEGSNTGELFF. Full variable domain (missing parts from reference TRBV7-6 and TRBJ2-2): GAGVSQSPRYKVTKRGQDVALRCDPISGHVSLYWYRQALGQGPEFLTYFNYEAQQDKSGLPNDRFSAERPEGSISTLTIQRTEQRDSAMYRCASSLWEGSNTGELFFGEGSRLTVL.

The chain links TRBV27 to TRBJ2-3; 16 bases are a match to TRBD2. Losses at the gene ends were 6 bases for V and 4 bases for J; bases not matched to a gene: 7. Germline V gene lookup returns CDR1 MNHEY and CDR2 SMNVEV (reference sequence). The CDR3 loop spans 17 amino acids. DNA of the CDR3: TGTGCCAGCAGCCCCGGGACTAGCGGGGGGGCGGCAGATACGCAGTATTTT. Protein product: CASSPGTSGGAADTQYF.

The genes are TRBV28 and TRBJ1-2; D not certain. This CDR3 is built from 16 residues. CDR1 and CDR2 (germline): MDHEN, SYDVKM. V was pared by 4 bases and J by 1 base, with 16 bases between. The CDR3 DNA reads as TGTGCCAGCAGTTCCCCCTCGGCGGGAAATAACTATGGCTACACCTTC. The encoded protein is CASSSPSAGNNYGYTF.

The V gene is TRBV6-1, the J gene TRBJ1-2; D is perhaps TRBD1 (6 bases). Germline CDR1 reads MNHNS; CDR2 reads SASEGT. CDR3 length equals 15 residues. V lost 3 bases and J 2 bases, leaving 13 bases between the germline ends. This CDR3 reads CASSEQKTGNYGYTF. CDR3 sequence (DNA): TGTGCCAGCAGTGAGCAGAAAACAGGGAACTATGGCTACACCTTC.

V is TRBV7-9 and J is TRBJ2-7; 7 bases align to TRBD1. This CDR3 contains 16 residues. The germline V gene encodes CDR1 SEHNR and CDR2 FQNEAQ (reference sequence). V lost 4 bases and J lost 2; bases outside the gene matches: 11. CDR3 region: CASSYLNDGTAYEQYF. Here the CDR3 DNA reads TGTGCCAGCAGCTACCTGAATGACGGGACAGCCTACGAGCAGTACTTC. Drawing the rest from reference TRBV7-9 and TRBJ2-7, the complete variable domain is DTGVSQNPRHKITKRGQNVTFRCDPISEHNRLYWYRQTLGQGPEFLTYFQNEAQLEKSRLLSDRFSAERPKGSFSTLEIQRTEQGDSAMYLCASSYLNDGTAYEQYFGPGTRLTVT.

The V call is TRBV6-5, the J call TRBJ1-4; 7 bases are a match to TRBD1. J was trimmed by 5 bases and V by 4 bases; bases with no gene match: 7. CDR1 is MNHEY, CDR2 SVGAGI, per germline. The CDR3 has 15 residues. CDR3 loop: CASSSGDSSNEKLFF. As DNA, the CDR3 is TGTGCCAGCAGTTCGGGGGACAGTTCGAATGAAAAACTGTTTTTT.

The chain links TRBV4-3 to TRBJ1-5; D not resolved. Per the germline V gene, CDR1 is LGHNA and CDR2 is YSLEER. Trimming stripped 0 bases from V and 9 bases from J, with 12 bases between. The CDR3 is 14 residues long. In nucleotides, the CDR3 is TGCGCCAGCAGCCAAGATAGCGTAGGAGGGCCCCAGCATTTT. It is translated as CASSQDSVGGPQHF.

This clone was seen a few times. The rearrangement joins TRBV5-4 to TRBJ2-3, with TRBD1 as a possible D gene (7 bases). V was trimmed by 7 bases and J by 8 bases, leaving 20 bases between them. The germline CDR1 and CDR2 sequences are SGHNT and YYREEE (reference sequence). The CDR3 totals 14 residues. In DNA, the CDR3 is TGTGCCAGCGGGGACAGTTTTGTGGGAGGTACGCAGTATTTT. Encoded protein: CASGDSFVGGTQYF. The full variable domain, completed using reference TRBV5-4 and TRBJ2-3, is ETGVTQSPTHLIKTRGQQVTLRCSSQSGHNTVSWYQQALGQGPQFIFQYYREEENGRGNFPPRFSGLQFPNYSSELNVNALELDDSALYLCASGDSFVGGTQYFGPGTRLTVL.

The V and J genes are TRBV30 and TRBJ2-1; 8 nucleotides match TRBD1. Germline V gene lookup returns CDR1 GTSNPN and CDR2 SVGIG (reference sequence). This CDR3 is 15 amino acids long. The V and J ends lost 3 bases and 2 bases, in that order; junction bases with no gene match: 6. CDR3 loop: CAWSPTGATYNEQFF. CDR3 sequence (DNA): TGTGCCTGGAGCCCGACAGGGGCCACCTACAATGAGCAGTTCTTC.

V usage is TRBV19 and J usage is TRBJ2-7, with D possibly matching TRBD2 (6 bases). The CDR3 length is 13 residues. Per the germline V gene, CDR1 is LNHDA and CDR2 is SQIVND (reference sequence). Trimming removed 4 bases at V and 6 bases at J, with 13 bases between. CDR3 coding DNA: TGTGCCAGTAGTACCCAGACCGGGGGCGAGCAGTACTTC. Residues: CASSTQTGGEQYF. The full variable domain, completed using reference TRBV19 and TRBJ2-7, is DGGITQSPKYLFRKEGQNVTLSCEQNLNHDAMYWYRQDPGQGLRLIYYSQIVNDFQKGDIAEGYSVSREKKESFPLTVTSAQKNPTAFYLCASSTQTGGEQYFGPGTRLTVT.

The rearrangement links TRBV19 to TRBJ2-6, with D possibly TRBD1 on 6 matching bases. The CDR3 runs 16 residues. V was clipped by 6 bases and J by 0 bases, with 12 bases between them. Per the germline V gene, CDR1 is LNHDA and CDR2 is SQIVND (reference sequence). The CDR3: CASSPRGYSGANVLTF. For the CDR3, the DNA is TGTGCCAGTAGCCCCAGGGGCTACTCTGGGGCCAACGTCCTGACTTTC. The variable domain in full, completed from reference TRBV19 and TRBJ2-6, reads DGGITQSPKYLFRKEGQNVTLSCEQNLNHDAMYWYRQDPGQGLRLIYYSQIVNDFQKGDIAEGYSVSREKKESFPLTVTSAQKNPTAFYLCASSPRGYSGANVLTFGAGSRLTVL.

The rearrangement joins TRBV5-4 to TRBJ2-5; 8 bases line up with TRBD2. Germline trimming cut 4 bases from V and 5 bases from J; bases unmatched to any gene: 7. Germline V gives CDR1 SGHNT, CDR2 YYREEE (reference sequence). The CDR3 is made up of 14 amino acids. CDR3 sequence: CASSPAGAGETQYF. Here the CDR3 DNA reads TGTGCCAGCAGCCCAGCGGGGGCAGGGGAGACCCAGTACTTC.

This chain uses TRBV9 with TRBJ2-2; 8 nucleotides agree with TRBD2. CDR1 and CDR2 (germline): SGDLS, YYNGEE. V lost 3 bases, J lost 4 bases, and 5 bases stayed unmatched. CDR3 length: 15 amino acids. This chain's CDR3 is CASSAGLVVTGELFF. In DNA form, the CDR3 reads TGTGCCAGCAGCGCGGGACTAGTTGTCACCGGGGAGCTGTTTTTT.

The chain has TRBV19 and TRBJ1-5; a weak D match, TRBD1 (6 bases). Germline values: CDR1 LNHDA, CDR2 SQIVND (reference sequence). CDR3 size: 16 residues. V was shortened by 2 bases and J by 0 bases, with 11 bases between the two germline ends. The CDR3 bases are TGTGCCAGTAGTATATACAGGGACTATAGCAATCAGCCCCAGCATTTT. This encodes CASSIYRDYSNQPQHF.

V is TRBV20-1 and J is TRBJ2-1; a weak D match, TRBD1 (5 bases). The V end lost 5 bases, the J end lost 8 bases, and 10 bases lay between the germline ends. The CDR3 totals 11 residues. The germline CDR1 and CDR2 sequences are DFQATT and SNEGSKA (reference sequence). The CDR3 loop is CSAGRVYEQFF. CDR3 bases: TGCAGTGCTGGCAGGGTCTATGAGCAGTTCTTC.

This clone was seen only a few times. Other nucleotide sequences from this sample produce the same CDR3. The genes are TRBV9 and TRBJ1-4; D gene uncertain. CDR3 length equals 13 residues. V lost 2 bases, J lost 7 bases, and 9 bases lay in between. Germline assignment: CDR1 SGDLS and CDR2 YYNGEE. The CDR3 reads CASSVSGGEKLFF. As DNA, the CDR3 is TGTGCCAGCAGCGTCTCGGGTGGTGAAAAACTGTTTTTT. Drawing the rest from reference TRBV9 and TRBJ1-4, the complete variable domain is DSGVTQTPKHLITATGQRVTLRCSPRSGDLSVYWYQQSLDQGLQFLIQYYNGEERAKGNILERFSAQQFPDLHSELNLSSLELGDSALYFCASSVSGGEKLFFGSGTQLSVL.